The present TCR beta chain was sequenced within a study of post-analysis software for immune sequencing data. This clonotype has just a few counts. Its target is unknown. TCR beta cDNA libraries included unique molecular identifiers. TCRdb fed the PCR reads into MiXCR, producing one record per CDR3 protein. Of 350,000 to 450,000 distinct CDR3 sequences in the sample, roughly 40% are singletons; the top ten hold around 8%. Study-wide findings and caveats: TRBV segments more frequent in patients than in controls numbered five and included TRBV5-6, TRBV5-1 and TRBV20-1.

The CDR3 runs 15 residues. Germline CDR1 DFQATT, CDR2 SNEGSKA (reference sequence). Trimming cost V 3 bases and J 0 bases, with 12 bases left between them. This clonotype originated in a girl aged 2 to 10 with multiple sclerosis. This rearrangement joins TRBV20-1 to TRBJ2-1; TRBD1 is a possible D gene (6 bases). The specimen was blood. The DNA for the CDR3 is TGCAGTGCTAGCCCGAACAGGGCCTCCTACAATGAGCAGTTCTTC. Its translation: CSASPNRASYNEQFF.